The rows below give T cell receptor beta chains drawn from one sample of a study of blood T cells in healthy people across ages. MiXCR, applied by TCRdb to the 5' RACE reads, yields one record per CDR3 protein. The table includes around 1,500,000 distinct CDR3 sequences, 28% detected once. The sequencing input was blood. These TCRs come from a woman in her thirties in good health. Each CDR3 is given with its conserved first and last residue. Each record gives: clone size, V gene, J gene, CDR3 length, D gene, CDR3 protein, CDR3 DNA. The D gene is left open where the match is weak. Size is stated for part of the rows, as once, few or many counts, or as a class when the clone is expanded.

few	TRBV5-1	TRBJ2-7	15	-	CASSLGGGLLGEQYF	TGCGCCAGCAGCCTAGGGGGGGGCCTCTTGGGCGAGCAGTACTTC
once	TRBV6-1	TRBJ2-5	15	TRBD1	CASSEVQGLGETQYF	TGTGCCAGCAGTGAAGTACAGGGGCTGGGGGAGACCCAGTACTTC
many	TRBV24-1	TRBJ2-7	14	-	CATSEGPPRYEQYF	TGTGCCACCAGTGAAGGACCTCCACGTTACGAGCAGTACTTC
many	TRBV10-3	TRBJ2-4	17	TRBD1	CAISERDRGPGKNIQYF	TGTGCCATCAGTGAACGGGACAGGGGTCCGGGCAAAAACATTCAGTACTTC
few	TRBV30	TRBJ2-7	13	-	CAWSLGSTYEQYF	TGTGCCTGGAGTTTGGGGAGTACCTACGAGCAGTACTTC
-	TRBV20-1	TRBJ2-7	14	TRBD2	CSARVASGGLEQYF	TGCAGTGCTAGAGTTGCTAGCGGGGGTCTGGAGCAGTACTTC
few	TRBV12-3/TRBV12-4	TRBJ2-5	14	-	CASRSGTQKETQYF	TGTGCCAGCAGATCCGGGACACAAAAAGAGACCCAGTACTTC
few	TRBV5-6	TRBJ1-1	17	-	CASSWRGSGAPRRPTFF	TGTGCCAGCAGCTGGCGGGGGTCAGGGGCCCCTCGTAGACCCACTTTCTTT
many	TRBV10-1	TRBJ2-7	14	TRBD2	CASRLAGRIYEQYF	TGCGCCAGCAGGCTAGCGGGACGTATCTACGAGCAGTACTTC
-	TRBV5-1	TRBJ2-7	16	TRBD1	CASSIHPGQGSYEQYF	TGCGCCAGCAGCATACACCCGGGACAGGGATCCTACGAGCAGTACTTC
few	TRBV10-3	TRBJ1-5	16	TRBD1	CAISVDRALQGQPQHF	TGTGCCATCAGTGTCGACAGGGCCCTTCAGGGACAGCCCCAGCATTTT
-	TRBV6-2/TRBV6-3	TRBJ1-2	13	-	CASSWREGGGYTF	TGTGCCAGCAGTTGGAGGGAAGGAGGTGGCTACACCTTC
-	TRBV29-1	TRBJ2-5	16	-	CSVGGVGTARQETQYF	TGCAGCGTTGGGGGAGTGGGGACGGCTAGGCAAGAGACCCAGTACTTC
-	TRBV5-4	TRBJ2-1	16	TRBD2	CASSLPGLAGASEQFF	TGTGCCAGCAGCTTGCCAGGACTAGCGGGAGCGAGTGAGCAGTTCTTC
-	TRBV19	TRBJ2-7	12	TRBD1	CATGQGGNEQYF	TGTGCCACCGGACAGGGGGGCAACGAGCAGTACTTC
-	TRBV2	TRBJ2-1	13	-	CASVREGYNEQFF	TGTGCCAGCGTAAGGGAAGGATACAATGAGCAGTTCTTC
-	TRBV5-1	TRBJ2-7	14	-	CASSSSGPSCEQYF	TGCGCCAGCAGCTCATCGGGCCCCTCCTGCGAGCAGTACTTC
-	TRBV15	TRBJ2-5	12	-	CATSNHQDTQYF	TGTGCCACCAGCAACCACCAAGATACCCAGTACTTC
-	TRBV2	TRBJ1-2	14	-	CASSERQRNYGYTF	TGTGCCAGCAGTGAACGGCAGCGGAACTATGGCTACACCTTC
-	TRBV29-1	TRBJ2-7	13	-	CSVERRESSEQYF	TGCAGCGTTGAAAGACGGGAATCCAGCGAGCAGTACTTC
many	TRBV14	TRBJ2-1	22	TRBD2	CASSQEGSFGTSAYRSYNEQFF	TGTGCCAGCAGCCAAGAGGGAAGTTTCGGGACTAGCGCCTATCGCTCCTACAATGAGCAGTTCTTC
few	TRBV3-1	TRBJ2-1	16	-	CASSQGIRVMANEQFF	TGTGCCAGCAGCCAAGGGATCAGGGTGATGGCGAATGAGCAGTTCTTC
-	TRBV2	TRBJ1-2	13	-	CASGQRANYGYTF	TGTGCCAGTGGGCAGAGAGCTAACTATGGCTACACCTTC
many	TRBV18	TRBJ2-6	14	TRBD1	CASTKLGQGNVLTF	TGTGCCAGCACCAAGTTGGGACAGGGGAACGTCCTGACTTTC
-	TRBV27	TRBJ2-1	13	TRBD2	CASRGLVPNEQFF	TGTGCCAGCAGAGGACTAGTACCCAATGAGCAGTTCTTC
-	TRBV6-2/TRBV6-3	TRBJ1-1	14	TRBD1	CASIRQGWNTEAFF	TGTGCCAGCATCAGACAGGGGTGGAACACTGAAGCTTTCTTT
many	TRBV12-3/TRBV12-4	TRBJ2-7	14	TRBD1	CASSLGTGFSEQYF	TGTGCCAGCAGTTTAGGGACAGGGTTCTCCGAGCAGTACTTC
few	TRBV29-1	TRBJ1-4	16	-	CSVAQMPGLMNEKLFF	TGCAGCGTTGCCCAGATGCCCGGGCTAATGAATGAAAAACTGTTTTTT
many	TRBV28	TRBJ2-7	15	TRBD1	CASSLGTGDGYEQYF	TGTGCCAGCAGTTTAGGGACAGGGGACGGCTACGAGCAGTACTTC
few	TRBV14	TRBJ1-4	16	-	CASSQDLRRQNEKLFF	TGTGCCAGCAGCCAAGATCTTCGACGGCAGAATGAAAAACTGTTTTTT
-	TRBV2	TRBJ1-2	13	-	CASSLQADYGHTF	TGTGCCAGCAGTCTACAGGCGGACTATGGCCACACCTTC
many	TRBV29-1	TRBJ2-7	13	-	CSASQGIYYEQYF	TGCAGCGCTTCACAGGGCATTTACTACGAGCAGTACTTC
-	TRBV5-6	TRBJ1-1	13	-	CASSLRGITEAFF	TGTGCCAGCAGCTTGCGGGGGATCACTGAAGCTTTCTTT
-	TRBV24-1	TRBJ2-3	15	-	CATSDAGSNTDTQYF	TGTGCCACCAGTGATGCCGGGTCTAACACAGATACGCAGTATTTT
many	TRBV5-1	TRBJ2-1	15	TRBD1	CASSLTGQGGNEQFF	TGCGCCAGCAGTCTGACGGGACAGGGCGGCAATGAGCAGTTCTTC